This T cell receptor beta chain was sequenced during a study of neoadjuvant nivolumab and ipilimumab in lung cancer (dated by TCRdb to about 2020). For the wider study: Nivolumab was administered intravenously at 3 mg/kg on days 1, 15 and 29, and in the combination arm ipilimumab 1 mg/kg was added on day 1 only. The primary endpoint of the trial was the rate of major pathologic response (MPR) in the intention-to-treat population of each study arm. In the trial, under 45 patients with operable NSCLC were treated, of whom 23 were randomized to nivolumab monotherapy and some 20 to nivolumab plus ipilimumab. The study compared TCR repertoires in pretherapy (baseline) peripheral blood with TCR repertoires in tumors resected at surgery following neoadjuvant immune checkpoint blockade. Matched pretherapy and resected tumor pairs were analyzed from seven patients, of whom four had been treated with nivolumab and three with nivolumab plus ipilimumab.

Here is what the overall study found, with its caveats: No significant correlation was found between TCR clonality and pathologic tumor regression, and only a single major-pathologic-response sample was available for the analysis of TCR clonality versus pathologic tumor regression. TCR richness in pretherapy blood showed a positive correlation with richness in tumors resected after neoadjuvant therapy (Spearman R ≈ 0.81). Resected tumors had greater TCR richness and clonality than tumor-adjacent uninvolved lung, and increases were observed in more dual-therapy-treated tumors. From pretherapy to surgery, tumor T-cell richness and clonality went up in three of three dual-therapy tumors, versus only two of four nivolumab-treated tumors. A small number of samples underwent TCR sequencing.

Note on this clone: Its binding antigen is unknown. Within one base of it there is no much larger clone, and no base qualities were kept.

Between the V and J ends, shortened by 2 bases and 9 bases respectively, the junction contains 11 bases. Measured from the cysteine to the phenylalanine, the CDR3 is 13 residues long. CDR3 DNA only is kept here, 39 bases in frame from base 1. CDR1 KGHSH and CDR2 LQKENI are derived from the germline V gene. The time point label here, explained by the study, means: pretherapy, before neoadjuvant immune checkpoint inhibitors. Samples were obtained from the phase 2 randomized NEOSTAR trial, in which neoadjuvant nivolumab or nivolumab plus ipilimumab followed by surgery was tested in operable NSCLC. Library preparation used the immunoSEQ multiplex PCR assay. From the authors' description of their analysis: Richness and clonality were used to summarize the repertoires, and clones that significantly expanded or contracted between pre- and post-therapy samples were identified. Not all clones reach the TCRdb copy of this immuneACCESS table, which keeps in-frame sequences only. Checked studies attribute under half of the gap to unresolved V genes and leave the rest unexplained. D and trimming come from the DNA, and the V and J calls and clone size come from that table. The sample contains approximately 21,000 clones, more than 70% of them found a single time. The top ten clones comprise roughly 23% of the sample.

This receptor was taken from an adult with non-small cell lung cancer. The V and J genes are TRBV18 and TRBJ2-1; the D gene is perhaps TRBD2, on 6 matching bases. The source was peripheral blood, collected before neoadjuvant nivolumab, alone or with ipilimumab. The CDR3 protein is CASSPNLASEQFF. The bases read TGTGCCAGCTCACCAAACCTAGCGAGTGAGCAGTTCTTC.